This T cell receptor beta chain came from a study of T cell responses to AZD1222 COVID-19 vaccine. This CDR3 comprises 14 residues. Germline V gene sequence: CDR1 SEHNR, CDR2 FQNEAQ (reference sequence). With 6 bases removed from V and 1 base from J, the gap between germline ends came to 12 bases. The assay was immunoSEQ multiplex PCR, and TCRdb's table has in-frame clones only and misses some. The sample lists roughly 77,000 clones, 90% occurring once. The sample was peripheral blood, taken on day 0 of AZD1222 vaccination. This chain joins TRBV7-9 and TRBJ1-1; no clear D gene. The source is an adult in good health. The DNA of the CDR3 is TGTGCCAGCAGACCGAGAGTCGGGAACACTGAAGCTTTCTTT. Translated, it gives CASRPRVGNTEAFF. Filled out from reference TRBV7-9 and TRBJ1-1, the complete variable domain reads DTGVSQNPRHKITKRGQNVTFRCDPISEHNRLYWYRQTLGQGPEFLTYFQNEAQLEKSRLLSDRFSAERPKGSFSTLEIQRTEQGDSAMYLCASRPRVGNTEAFFGQGTRLTVV.